The clone carrying this T cell receptor (beta chain) appeared many times. A second PCR, run for about 7 to 11 cycles, used a sample-barcoded 5' primer plus a J-beta primer mix. Each cDNA was tagged by a template-switch adaptor containing 12 random nucleotides. Each CDR3 protein gets one entry after TCRdb re-called the 5' RACE reads with MiXCR. The table has some 940,000 distinct CDR3 sequences, almost 30% seen once. Looked up from germline, CDR1 is LGHNA and CDR2 is YSLEER. Trimming took 3 bases from V and 3 from J; bases not matched to a gene: 10. The CDR3 loop spans 16 amino acids. This sample was taken from a study of blood T cells in healthy people across ages. This sample also appeared in a second study, on T cells of mothers and their children.

Input material: blood. The TCR comes from a woman between 40 and 50 years old in good health. V and J are TRBV4-3 and TRBJ1-2; TRBD1 aligns across 7 bases. CDR3 coding DNA: TGCGCCAGCAGCCAGGACCTAGGACAGGCCTACTATGGCTACACCTTC. Its translation is CASSQDLGQAYYGYTF.